This T cell receptor (beta chain) was documented in a study of T cells in Graves' hyperthyroidism and ophthalmopathy (dated by TCRdb to the late 2010s). Describing the broader study: A discovery cohort of about 96 patients, roughly 40 with Graves' ophthalmopathy and fewer than 65 with stable Graves' hyperthyroidism, was used to find distinguishing TCR V-J signatures. After sampling, hyperthyroidism patients received methimazole starting at 30 mg daily, and ophthalmopathy patients received high-dose intravenous methylprednisolone. For training and testing, the 100 or so patients in the discovery cohort were randomly divided in a 7:3 ratio. The study also compared thyroid tissue and blood T-cell repertoires from a handful of Graves' hyperthyroidism patients. According to the paper, TCR Vbeta CDR3 sequencing was carried out on over 130 peripheral blood samples, which came from fewer than 50 ophthalmopathy, under 85 hyperthyroidism and roughly 17 progressor patients. An independent validation cohort of under 20 hyperthyroidism patients and about 16 patients who later progressed to ophthalmopathy tested prospective prediction of ophthalmopathy.

Points the paper makes about the study in general: Blood samples also contained most of the expanded thyroid clonotypes (frequency above 0.001), which suggests that blood repertoires may reflect thyroid immune responses. In validation, progression to ophthalmopathy was predicted by the model with 65% to 71% sensitivity and around 76% specificity, a median of 6.5 months before onset. No statistical method was used to fix the sample size in advance, and group allocation was not hidden from the investigators. A 13 V-J signature model separated ophthalmopathy from stable hyperthyroidism, with over 85% sensitivity and 81% to 82% specificity in cross-validation and 80%/75% in testing.

Patients with uncontrolled infections, other autoimmune diseases, pregnancy or lactation were excluded. Diagnoses were established on the basis of clinical symptoms, serum thyroxine and TRAb, thyroid ultrasound, and orbital computed tomography. Total RNA was extracted with Trizol reagent, and quality was checked on an Agilent 2100 Bioanalyzer. The TCR beta CDR3 regions were amplified from the RNA transcripts. For the first round of RT-PCR on the TCR CDR3, the HTBI primer set was used together with the Qiagen OneStep RT-PCR kit. The libraries were constructed in a second round of multiplex PCR and then size-selected and purified. Sequencing of the libraries was done on an Illumina HiSeq2000 using paired-end 100 bp reads. Turning to the authors' computational methods: SOAPnuke was used to process the raw data, removing reads that contained adapters or uncalled bases, had a mean Phred below 15, or lacked an exact match to the constant primer or identifier. High-quality paired reads were merged with COPE v1.2.5, and unique nucleotide sequences were defined as clonotypes. Clonotypes were aligned to IMGT TRBV, TRBD and TRBJ reference segments using MiTCR v1.1. The analysis included only V-J combinations with a frequency above 0.0001, which together covered more than 98% of the repertoires. The TCS score was defined as F50 (clonal expansion) divided by E x V (chaos), with BLOSUM62-based TCRdist calculated between CDR3 peptides within each V-J. Welch's t-statistics and random forest reduced just over 500 V-J features to 10 to 15, which were used in a naive Bayes classifier (R e1071). Thyroid-blood repertoire similarity was quantified with the Morisita-Horn index. In TCRdb, the public reads were trimmed at Q25 with fastp and aligned with MiXCR, with productive beta chains retained. Identical CDR3 proteins give one entry, which carries the most common genes and DNA. V and J calls and clone size were set by TCRdb, not the authors. The sample table records hundreds of thousands of distinct CDR3 sequences; about 45% of these occur just once. Roughly 7.2% of the sample is held by the ten biggest clonotypes.

This clonotype came up a few times. The specificity of this receptor is unknown. One base away there is no much larger clone; base qualities are not given. The CDR3 spans 15 residues, from the cysteine through the phenylalanine. The DNA shown is the 45-base CDR3, in frame from base 1. The V and J ends are trimmed by 2 bases and 0 bases, leaving 8 bases between them. Taken from the germline V gene, the CDR1 and CDR2 loops are MNHNS and SASEGT. The sample comprised peripheral blood or thyroid tissue (not recorded which). The source of this sequence is an adult man with Graves' disease, either hyperthyroidism or ophthalmopathy (not recorded which). The chain is encoded by TRBV6-1 joined to TRBJ1-5, with the D gene not confidently named. CDR3 reads: CASSENAYSNQPQHF. The DNA is as follows: TGTGCCAGCAGTGAAAACGCCTATAGCAATCAGCCCCAGCATTTT.